A selection of T cell receptor beta chains follows, all from one sample in a study of cytomegalovirus exposure and HLA in healthy donors. Data came from immunoSEQ multiplex PCR; TCRdb stores just in-frame clones and leaves some out. The sample has 250,000 to 300,000 clones; roughly 86% are singletons. The specimen sequenced was PBMCs. The source of these receptors is a woman in her 40s in good health and CMV-seropositive. The CDR3 runs from the conserved cysteine through the conserved F or W. Fields, in order: clone size, V gene, D gene, J gene, CDR3 DNA, CDR3 protein. The D gene is left open where the match is weak. Clone size is stated in some rows and not others, as once, few, many or a class when expanded.

size: -; V: TRBV30; D: -; J: TRBJ1-5; DNA: TGTGCCTGGGGTAGAGGGGACTTCCAGCCCCAGCATTTT; CDR3: CAWGRGDFQPQHF
size: -; V: TRBV10-3; D: -; J: TRBJ1-2; DNA: TGTGCCATCAGTGAGTTCGGAGCAGCCGATGGCTACACCTTC; CDR3: CAISEFGAADGYTF
size: -; V: TRBV28; D: TRBD1; J: TRBJ1-4; DNA: TGTGCCAGCAGCTCGACAGGGGGCGGTGAAAAACTGTTTTTT; CDR3: CASSSTGGGEKLFF
size: -; V: TRBV5-1; D: -; J: TRBJ1-1; DNA: TGCGCCAGCAGCTTTAATCCGGCGGGGAACACTGAAGCTTTCTTT; CDR3: CASSFNPAGNTEAFF
size: -; V: TRBV5-1; D: -; J: TRBJ1-1; DNA: TGCGCCAGCAGCTTCGGAGGACCGAACACTGAAGCTTTCTTT; CDR3: CASSFGGPNTEAFF
size: -; V: TRBV6-5; D: -; J: TRBJ1-5; DNA: TGTGCCAGCAGTTACACAGGAGATCAGCCCCAGCATTTT; CDR3: CASSYTGDQPQHF
size: -; V: TRBV27; D: -; J: TRBJ2-7; DNA: TGTGCCAGCAGTTTATTATCAGAGGGAGGCTACGAGCAGTACTTC; CDR3: CASSLLSEGGYEQYF
size: few; V: TRBV11-2; D: -; J: TRBJ2-1; DNA: TGTGCCAGCAGCTTAGTGGGAGGTGAGCAGTTCTTC; CDR3: CASSLVGGEQFF
size: -; V: TRBV10-3; D: TRBD2; J: TRBJ2-1; DNA: TGTGCCACCACACCCGGCGGGAGGGCCGATGAGCAGTTCTTC; CDR3: CATTPGGRADEQFF
size: -; V: TRBV4-2; D: -; J: TRBJ2-5; DNA: TGTGCCAGCAGCCAGGCCCCTTCAGGAGGCGAGACCCAGTACTTC; CDR3: CASSQAPSGGETQYF
size: -; V: TRBV14; D: TRBD1; J: TRBJ1-2; DNA: TGTGCCAGCAGCCAAGAAATAGGGACAGCCCTCTATGGCTACACCTTC; CDR3: CASSQEIGTALYGYTF
size: few; V: TRBV6-5; D: -; J: TRBJ2-3; DNA: TGTGCCAGCGCCTCCCTTTTGGGCGATACGCAGTATTTT; CDR3: CASASLLGDTQYF
size: few; V: TRBV18; D: TRBD2; J: TRBJ2-7; DNA: TGTGCCAGCTCACCTACCGGGACTAGAAGTGAGCAGTACTTC; CDR3: CASSPTGTRSEQYF
size: -; V: TRBV2; D: TRBD1; J: TRBJ1-6; DNA: TGTGCCAGCAGTGCCGGGACAGGGTGGCCCCTCCACTTT; CDR3: CASSAGTGWPLHF
size: once; V: TRBV27; D: -; J: TRBJ1-3; DNA: TGTGCCAGCAGTTTCCGCGGTACTGGAAACACCATATATTTT; CDR3: CASSFRGTGNTIYF
size: -; V: TRBV6-5; D: TRBD1; J: TRBJ1-5; DNA: TGTGCCAGCAGCGACGGGACAGGTCCCCATCAGCCCCAGCATTTT; CDR3: CASSDGTGPHQPQHF
size: -; V: TRBV5-1; D: -; J: TRBJ2-5; DNA: TGCGCCAGCAGCTTGGGCTCGGGACAAGAGACCCAGTACTTC; CDR3: CASSLGSGQETQYF
size: -; V: TRBV7-3; D: -; J: TRBJ2-7; DNA: TGTGCCAGCAGCTCGCGCGGGTTTGGCTACGAGCAGTACTTC; CDR3: CASSSRGFGYEQYF
size: -; V: TRBV5-6; D: TRBD1; J: TRBJ2-2; DNA: TGTGCCAGCAGCTTCCGGGACAGGCCGAACACCGGGGAGCTGTTTTTT; CDR3: CASSFRDRPNTGELFF
size: once; V: TRBV5-1; D: -; J: TRBJ2-3; DNA: TGCGCCAGCAGCTGGAGGGACAGCACAGATACGCAGTATTTT; CDR3: CASSWRDSTDTQYF
size: -; V: TRBV29-1; D: -; J: TRBJ2-1; DNA: TGCAGCGTGGCCTCCTACAATGAGCAGTTCTTC; CDR3: CSVASYNEQFF
size: -; V: TRBV7-2; D: -; J: TRBJ2-3; DNA: TGTGCCAGCAGCCACGGGTACGTAGGCACAGATACGCAGTATTTT; CDR3: CASSHGYVGTDTQYF
size: -; V: TRBV7-9; D: -; J: TRBJ2-5; DNA: TGTGCCAGCAGCCAAGCCCTGTGGCAAGAGACCCAGTACTTC; CDR3: CASSQALWQETQYF
size: -; V: TRBV7-2; D: TRBD2; J: TRBJ2-5; DNA: TGTGCCAGCAGCTTAAGTCTAGCGGGAGGACAAGAGACCCAGTACTTC; CDR3: CASSLSLAGGQETQYF
size: -; V: TRBV6-1; D: -; J: TRBJ1-1; DNA: TGTGCCAGCAGTGAAGCGCGGACTGCTGAAGCTTTCTTT; CDR3: CASSEARTAEAFF
size: -; V: TRBV28; D: TRBD1; J: TRBJ1-5; DNA: TGTGCCAGCACTAAGGGAGGATCAGGGGGTCAGCCCCAGCATTTT; CDR3: CASTKGGSGGQPQHF
size: once; V: TRBV7-9; D: -; J: TRBJ2-1; DNA: TGTGCCAGCAGCTCCCCGGGAGATGAGCAGTTCTTC; CDR3: CASSSPGDEQFF
size: -; V: TRBV5-1; D: TRBD1; J: TRBJ2-3; DNA: TGCGCCAGCAGCCGGGGACAGGGGAAAGGCTCAGATACGCAGTATTTT; CDR3: CASSRGQGKGSDTQYF
size: -; V: TRBV29-1; D: -; J: TRBJ2-3; DNA: TGCAGCGCCCGTCGTGGGAGTGGCACAGATACGCAGTATTTT; CDR3: CSARRGSGTDTQYF
size: -; V: TRBV5-6; D: TRBD1; J: TRBJ2-5; DNA: TGTGCCAGCAGCTCCTCAGGGGGCGGAGAGACCCAGTACTTC; CDR3: CASSSSGGGETQYF
size: once; V: TRBV19; D: TRBD2; J: TRBJ2-4; DNA: TGTGCCAGTAGTATTTTCGCGGGGAGGGTAAACATTCAGTACTTC; CDR3: CASSIFAGRVNIQYF
size: -; V: TRBV5-1; D: -; J: TRBJ2-2; DNA: TGCGCCAGCAGCTTTGACGGGAGTGCCGGGGAGCTGTTTTTT; CDR3: CASSFDGSAGELFF
size: -; V: TRBV7-8; D: TRBD1; J: TRBJ2-5; DNA: TGTGCCAGCAGCTTGACAGGGGGCCGCGTCCAGTACTTC; CDR3: CASSLTGGRVQYF
size: -; V: TRBV19; D: -; J: TRBJ2-7; DNA: TGTGCCAGTAGTCCCTCGACAGGATTCGACGAGCAGTACTTC; CDR3: CASSPSTGFDEQYF
size: -; V: TRBV19; D: TRBD1; J: TRBJ1-1; DNA: TGTGCCAGTAGGACGGACAGGTTGAACACTGAAGCTTTCTTT; CDR3: CASRTDRLNTEAFF
size: -; V: TRBV6-5; D: -; J: TRBJ1-1; DNA: TGTGCCAGCTCCCGGGAGGGGGGAGGGGTGGCTTTCTTT; CDR3: CASSREGGGVAFF
size: -; V: TRBV7-2; D: -; J: TRBJ1-3; DNA: TGTGCCAGCAGCTTAAGGACCCACGGGGGCACCATATATTTT; CDR3: CASSLRTHGGTIYF
size: -; V: TRBV2; D: -; J: TRBJ2-7; DNA: TGTGCCAGCAGTGAGATCGGCTACGAGCAGTACTTC; CDR3: CASSEIGYEQYF
size: -; V: TRBV7-9; D: TRBD2; J: TRBJ2-1; DNA: TGTGCCAGCCATTTAGGCTTGGCGGGAGTTTTAGAGCAGTTCTTC; CDR3: CASHLGLAGVLEQFF